This T cell receptor beta chain was retrieved from a study of blood T cell repertoires in COVID-19. CDR3 size: 15 residues. V lost 5 bases, J lost 8 bases, and 19 bases lay in between. Germline loops: CDR1 SGHVS, CDR2 FQNEAQ. Assay used: immunoSEQ multiplex PCR; TCRdb lists only in-frame clones, some missing. The table records around 50,000 clones, roughly 93% of them present only once. The origin of this receptor is a man between 60 and 75 years old with COVID-19, enrolled during active disease. The rearrangement uses TRBV7-8 and TRBJ2-1; a possible D gene is TRBD1 (6 bases). The material sequenced was peripheral blood. CDR3 in amino acids: CASSPDRRPADEQFF. In nucleotides, the CDR3 is TGTGCCAGCAGCCCCGACAGGCGCCCTGCGGATGAGCAGTTCTTC.